Below, 15 T cell receptor beta chains from the same sample are listed, as sequenced in a study of blood T cell repertoires in COVID-19. The table came from immunoSEQ multiplex PCR; TCRdb's copy has only in-frame clones and leaves some out. This table holds fewer than 150,000 clones, approximately 84% found once. Sequenced: peripheral blood. These receptors all come from a human donor in a cohort sampled during active COVID-19.

V is TRBV6-4 and J is TRBJ1-5, with unresolved D. V was pared by 0 bases and J by 8 bases, with 20 bases between. Germline V gives CDR1 MRHNA, CDR2 SNTAGT. This CDR3 is built from 17 residues. The CDR3 region is CASSDSIPQEPREPQHF. In nucleotides, the CDR3 is TGTGCCAGCAGTGACTCGATCCCCCAGGAGCCGAGGGAGCCCCAGCATTTT.

The chain carries TRBV5-1 and TRBJ1-4; D is perhaps TRBD1 (6 bases). This CDR3 has 15 residues. Germline CDR1 and CDR2: SGHRS and YFSETQ. The germline V and J ends were trimmed by 4 bases and 5 bases, with 15 bases remaining between them. The CDR3 DNA reads TGCGCCAGCAGCATAGGGACACAATTGAATGAAAAACTGTTTTTT. Residues: CASSIGTQLNEKLFF.

The CDR3 DNA reads as TGTGCCAGCAGCTTTGCGGCGGTTAGCTCCTATAATTCACCCCTCCACTTT. This gives the protein CASSFAAVSSYNSPLHF. The rearrangement links TRBV12-1 to TRBJ1-6. TRBV12-1 is described as a pseudogene. The CDR3 is made up of 17 amino acids.

The chain uses TRBV19 and TRBJ2-1; TRBD2 aligns across 9 bases. Per the germline V gene, CDR1 is LNHDA and CDR2 is SQIVND (reference sequence). There are 15 residues in the CDR3. V lost 7 bases, J lost 4 bases, and 8 bases stayed unmatched. CDR3 sequence (DNA): TGTGCCAGTAAGGCTAGCGGGGTCTTTTACAATGAGCAGTTCTTC. This codes for CASKASGVFYNEQFF.

J is TRBJ2-2 and V is TRBV9; D may be TRBD2 (6 bases). Deletions cut 5 bases from V and 2 bases from J, with 10 bases between. Germline CDR1 reads SGDLS; CDR2 reads YYNGEE. The CDR3 contains 14 residues. As DNA, the CDR3 is TGTGCCAGCAGACCGGGACTTAACACCGGGGAGCTGTTTTTT. Encoded protein: CASRPGLNTGELFF.

V and J are TRBV20-1 and TRBJ2-5, with 9 positions matching TRBD2. Trimming cost V 3 bases and J 5 bases; bases outside gene matches: 4. From germline, CDR1 is DFQATT and CDR2 SNEGSKA (reference sequence). The CDR3 is made up of 13 amino acids. For the CDR3, the DNA is TGCAGTGCTAGTTTAGCGGGGGCCGAGACCCAGTACTTC. Its protein product is CSASLAGAETQYF.

The chain is built from TRBV4-2 and TRBJ2-7; 7 nucleotides line up with TRBD2. The V gene's germline CDR1 is LGHNA and CDR2 YNFKEQ. CDR3 length equals 16 residues. The trim removed 0 bases at V and 4 bases at J, leaving 9 bases unmatched. CDR3 sequence: CASSQDTQGGRYEQYF. In nucleotides, the CDR3 is TGTGCCAGCAGCCAAGATACGCAGGGAGGGAGGTACGAGCAGTACTTC.

V and J are TRBV7-3 and TRBJ1-1; 8 nucleotides agree with TRBD1. V gave up 8 bases and J gave up 1 base; unmatched junction bases: 0. The CDR3 totals 12 residues. Germline V gene sequence: CDR1 SGHTA, CDR2 FQGTGA. The CDR3 DNA reads TGTGCCAGCGGGACAGGGAACACTGAAGCTTTCTTT. It is translated as CASGTGNTEAFF.

V is TRBV20-1 and J is TRBJ2-7; TRBD1 aligns across 7 bases. Losses at the gene ends were 3 bases for V and 0 bases for J; bases not matched to a gene: 14. The CDR3 length is 17 residues. The germline gives CDR1 DFQATT, CDR2 SNEGSKA (reference sequence). In DNA form, the CDR3 reads TGCAGTGCTAGTTACCTACGCGGCGGACAGGCCTCCTACGAGCAGTACTTC. This gives the protein CSASYLRGGQASYEQYF.

The chain carries TRBV2 and TRBJ1-2, with a tentative D call TRBD1 (5 bases). Trimming pared 7 bases from V and 6 bases from J, leaving 12 bases between. This CDR3 has 12 residues. Germline CDR1 reads SNHLY; CDR2 reads FYNNEI. The DNA of the CDR3 is TGTGCCAGCACCATGATAGGGGATGGCTACACCTTC. Protein sequence: CASTMIGDGYTF.

V is TRBV7-8 and J is TRBJ2-7; maybe TRBD1 (6 bases). The germline CDR1 and CDR2 sequences are SGHVS and FQNEAQ. V lost 5 bases, J lost 3 bases, and 17 bases lay in between. The CDR3 has 15 amino acids. DNA for the CDR3: TGTGCCAGCAGCCAGCAGCAGGGGATTTACTACGAGCAGTACTTC. Protein product: CASSQQQGIYYEQYF.

This chain links TRBV12-3 or TRBV12-4 with TRBJ1-3; D unclear. This CDR3 contains 13 residues. Trimming stripped 5 bases from V and 4 bases from J, with 9 bases between. This CDR3 is CASSASAGNTIYF. The CDR3 DNA sequence: TGTGCCAGCAGTGCCTCCGCGGGAAACACCATATATTTT.

The CDR3 DNA is TGCGCCAGCAGCTGGGGGAGCGGGGGCGAGTCGGAGACCCAGTACTTC. Its translation is CASSWGSGGESETQYF. The V and J genes are TRBV5-1 and TRBJ2-5; 8 bases are a match to TRBD2. Trimming cost V 3 bases and J 5 bases; bases outside gene matches: 12. Germline CDR1 is SGHRS and CDR2 is YFSETQ. The CDR3 totals 16 residues.

This chain links TRBV19 with TRBJ2-3, with D uncertain. Between the trimmed V and J ends, which lost 2 bases and 6 bases, there was a span of 9 bases. Looked up from germline, CDR1 is LNHDA and CDR2 is SQIVND (reference sequence). The CDR3 runs 13 residues. Here the CDR3 DNA reads TGTGCCAGTAGTATATCGGTAGAGGATACGCAGTATTTT. Its translation: CASSISVEDTQYF.

The rearrangement uses TRBV5-6 and TRBJ2-5, with a weak D call TRBD1 (6 bases). The CDR3 length is 13 residues. V lost 2 bases and J 4 bases, leaving 9 bases between the germline ends. CDR1 is SGHDT, CDR2 YYEEEE, per germline. CDR3 nucleotide sequence: TGTGCCAGCAGCTTTTTACAGGGAGAGACCCAGTACTTC. Translation gives CASSFLQGETQYF.